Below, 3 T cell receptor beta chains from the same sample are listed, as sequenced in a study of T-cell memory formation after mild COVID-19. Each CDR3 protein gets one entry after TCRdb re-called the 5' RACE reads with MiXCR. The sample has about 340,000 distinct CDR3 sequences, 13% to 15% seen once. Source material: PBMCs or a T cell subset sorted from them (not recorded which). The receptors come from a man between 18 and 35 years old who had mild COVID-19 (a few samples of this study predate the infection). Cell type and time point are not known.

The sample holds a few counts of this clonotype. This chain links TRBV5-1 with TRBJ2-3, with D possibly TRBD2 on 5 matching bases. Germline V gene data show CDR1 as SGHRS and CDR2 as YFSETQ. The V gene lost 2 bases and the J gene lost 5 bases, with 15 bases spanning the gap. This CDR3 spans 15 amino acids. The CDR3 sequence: CASSFGNAERDTQYF. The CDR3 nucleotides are TGCGCCAGCAGCTTCGGGAATGCGGAGAGAGATACGCAGTATTTT.

The DNA for the CDR3 is TGTGCCAGCAGTAAAGGGACAGGGGACTGGGAGACCCAGTACTTC. Its translation: CASSKGTGDWETQYF. The chain couples TRBV28 to TRBJ2-5, with 10 positions matching TRBD1. This CDR3 has 15 amino acids. Losses at the gene ends were 5 bases for V and 5 bases for J; bases not matched to a gene: 8. In germline, CDR1 is MDHEN, CDR2 SYDVKM. Full variable domain (outside the CDR3, taken from reference TRBV28 and TRBJ2-5): DVKVTQSSRYLVKRTGEKVFLECVQDMDHENMFWYRQDPGLGLRLIYFSYDVKMKEKGDIPEGYSVSREKKERFSLILESASTNQTSMYLCASSKGTGDWETQYFGPGTRLLVL.

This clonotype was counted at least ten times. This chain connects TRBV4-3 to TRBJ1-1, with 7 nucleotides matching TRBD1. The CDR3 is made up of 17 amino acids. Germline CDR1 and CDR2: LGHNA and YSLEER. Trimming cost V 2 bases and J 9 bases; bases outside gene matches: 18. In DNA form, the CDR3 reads TGCGCCAGCAGCCAAAGAGGGACGGTGCGGCAGGGGGAAAAAGCTTTCTTT. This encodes CASSQRGTVRQGEKAFF.